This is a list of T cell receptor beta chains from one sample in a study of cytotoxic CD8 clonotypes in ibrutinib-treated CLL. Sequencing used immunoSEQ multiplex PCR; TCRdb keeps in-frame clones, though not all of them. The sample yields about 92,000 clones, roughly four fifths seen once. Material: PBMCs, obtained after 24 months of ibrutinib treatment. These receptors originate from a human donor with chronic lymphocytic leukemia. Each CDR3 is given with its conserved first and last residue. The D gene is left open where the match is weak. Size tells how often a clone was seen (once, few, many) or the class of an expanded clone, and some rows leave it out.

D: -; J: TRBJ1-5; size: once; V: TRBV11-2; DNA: TGTGCCAGCAGCTTAGCGGGGCAGCCCCAGCATTTT; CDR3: CASSLAGQPQHF
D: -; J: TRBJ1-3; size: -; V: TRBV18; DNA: TGTGCCAGCTCACCGGGGGGAGCAGGGACGCGTGGAAACACCATATATTTT; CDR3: CASSPGGAGTRGNTIYF
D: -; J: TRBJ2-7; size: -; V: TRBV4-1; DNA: TGCGCCAGCAGCCAAGATCGGGCGGCCAGGCAGTACTTC; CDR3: CASSQDRAARQYF
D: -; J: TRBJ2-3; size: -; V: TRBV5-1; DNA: TGCGCCAGCAGCCCACTGAGGTCAAGCGGAAGCACAGATACGCAGTATTTT; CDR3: CASSPLRSSGSTDTQYF
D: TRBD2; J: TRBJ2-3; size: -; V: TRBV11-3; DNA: TGTGCCAGCAGCTTAGCCGGGACTAGCGGCACAGATACGCAGTATTTT; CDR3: CASSLAGTSGTDTQYF
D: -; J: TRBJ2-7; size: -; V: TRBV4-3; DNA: TGCGCCAGCAGCCAAGAGCGGGGTGGCTACGAGCAGTACTTC; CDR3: CASSQERGGYEQYF
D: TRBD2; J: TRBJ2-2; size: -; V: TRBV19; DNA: TGTGCCAGTGTACTAGCGGGAGGTAGTACCGGGGAGCTGTTTTTT; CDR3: CASVLAGGSTGELFF
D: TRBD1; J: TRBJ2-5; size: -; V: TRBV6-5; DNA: TGTGCCAGCAGGCAACAGGGGGCGCTTAAAGAGACCCAGTACTTC; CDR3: CASRQQGALKETQYF
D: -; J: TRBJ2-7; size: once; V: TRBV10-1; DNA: TGCGCCAGCAGCATAGTAGAGGGAAACTACGAGCAGTACTTC; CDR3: CASSIVEGNYEQYF
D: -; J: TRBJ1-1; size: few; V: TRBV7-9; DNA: TGTGCCAGCAGCTTGGACGCTTTCTTT; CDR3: CASSLDAFF
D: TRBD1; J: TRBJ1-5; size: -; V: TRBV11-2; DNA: TGTGCCAGCAGCCCGAGGGCGGGACAGGGAGTAATGGGCAATCAGCCCCAGCATTTT; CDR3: CASSPRAGQGVMGNQPQHF
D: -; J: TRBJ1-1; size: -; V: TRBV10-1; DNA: TGCGCCAGCAGTCCTGCCTCGGACACTGAAGCTTTCTTT; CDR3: CASSPASDTEAFF
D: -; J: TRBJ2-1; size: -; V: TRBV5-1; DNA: TGCGCCAGCAGCTTGGCCGGGGGCCCTGAGCAGTTCTTC; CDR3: CASSLAGGPEQFF
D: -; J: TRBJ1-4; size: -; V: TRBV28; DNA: TGTGCCAGCAGTTGGGTGGGGGGGGCGGATGTCGAAAAACTGTTTTTT; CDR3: CASSWVGGADVEKLFF
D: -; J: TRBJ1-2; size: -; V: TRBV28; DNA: TGTGCCAGCAGCGCGCAGACTGGCTACACCTTC; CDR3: CASSAQTGYTF
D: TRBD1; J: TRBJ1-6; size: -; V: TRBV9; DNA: TGTGCCAGCAGCGAGCGCGGGACAGTGAATTCACCCCTCCACTTT; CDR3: CASSERGTVNSPLHF
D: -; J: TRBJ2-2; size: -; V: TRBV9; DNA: TGTGCCAGCAGCGTATCGGGACAAGGGGCAGTCACCGGGGAGCTGTTTTTT; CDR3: CASSVSGQGAVTGELFF
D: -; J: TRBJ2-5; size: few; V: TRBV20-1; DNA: TGCAGTGCTAGAGAAATGGATTCCCAGTACTTC; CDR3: CSAREMDSQYF
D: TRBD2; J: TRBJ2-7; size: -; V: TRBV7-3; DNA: TGTGCCAGCAGCTTAGAGCCTAAATCTAGCGGGAGCGACGAGCAGTACTTC; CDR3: CASSLEPKSSGSDEQYF
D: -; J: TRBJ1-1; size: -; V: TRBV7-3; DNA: TGTGCCAGCAGCTTGACTCTCGTCACTGAAGCTTTCTTT; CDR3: CASSLTLVTEAFF
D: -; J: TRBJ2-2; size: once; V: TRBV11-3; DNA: TGTGCCAGCAGCTTACAGGGGACCGGGGAGCTGTTTTTT; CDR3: CASSLQGTGELFF
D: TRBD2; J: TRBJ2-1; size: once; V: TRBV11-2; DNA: TGTGCCAGCACCCGTCGGGCGGGAGGAACGTACAATGAGCAGTTCTTC; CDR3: CASTRRAGGTYNEQFF